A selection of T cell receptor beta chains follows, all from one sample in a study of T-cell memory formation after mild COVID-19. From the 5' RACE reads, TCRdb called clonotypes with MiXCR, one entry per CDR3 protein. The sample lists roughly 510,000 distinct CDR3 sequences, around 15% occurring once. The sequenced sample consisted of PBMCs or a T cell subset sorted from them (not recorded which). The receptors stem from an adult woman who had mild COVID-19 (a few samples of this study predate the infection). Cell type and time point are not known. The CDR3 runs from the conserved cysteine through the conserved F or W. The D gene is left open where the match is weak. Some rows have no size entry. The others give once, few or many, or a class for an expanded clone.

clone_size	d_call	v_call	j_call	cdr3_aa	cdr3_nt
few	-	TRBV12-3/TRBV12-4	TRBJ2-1	CASNPLANNEQFF	TGTGCCAGCAACCCTCTAGCGAACAATGAGCAGTTCTTC
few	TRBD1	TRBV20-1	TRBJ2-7	CSAGTGISYEQYF	TGCAGTGCAGGGACAGGGATTTCCTACGAGCAGTACTTC
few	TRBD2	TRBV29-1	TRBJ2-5	CSVDWTSVETQYF	TGCAGCGTTGATTGGACTAGCGTCGAGACCCAGTACTTC
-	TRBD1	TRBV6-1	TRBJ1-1	CASSEAQGGTEAFF	TGTGCCAGCAGTGAAGCGCAGGGGGGCACTGAAGCTTTCTTT
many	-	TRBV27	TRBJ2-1	CASSADSLSYNEQFF	TGTGCCAGCAGCGCGGACAGCCTCTCCTACAATGAGCAGTTCTTC
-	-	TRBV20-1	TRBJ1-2	CSAIAGTARSGYTF	TGCAGTGCCATTGCCGGGACGGCGCGTAGTGGCTACACCTTC
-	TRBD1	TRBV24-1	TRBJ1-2	CATSDPTGANYGYTF	TGTGCCACCAGTGATCCGACAGGGGCCAACTATGGCTACACCTTC
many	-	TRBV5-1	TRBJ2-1	CASTQRVGGNEQFF	TGCGCCAGCACCCAAAGGGTAGGGGGGAATGAGCAGTTCTTC
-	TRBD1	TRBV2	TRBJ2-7	CASGWGQGKQYF	TGTGCCAGCGGATGGGGACAGGGAAAGCAGTACTTC
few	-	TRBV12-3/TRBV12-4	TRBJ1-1	CASSLSSRTEAFF	TGTGCCAGCAGCCTCTCCTCCAGAACTGAAGCTTTCTTT
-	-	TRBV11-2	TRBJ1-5	CASSLSGAGNQPQHF	TGTGCCAGCAGCTTATCGGGCGCGGGCAATCAGCCCCAGCATTTT
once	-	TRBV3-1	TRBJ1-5	CASSQTGVQPQNF	TGTGCCAGCAGCCAGACGGGAGTTCAGCCCCAGAATTTT
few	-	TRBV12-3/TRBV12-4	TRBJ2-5	CASSLGTALETQYF	TGTGCCAGCAGTTTAGGGACCGCTCTAGAGACCCAGTACTTC
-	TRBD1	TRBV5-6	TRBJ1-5	CASSLGQGFNQPQHF	TGTGCCAGCAGCCTGGGACAGGGATTCAATCAGCCCCAGCATTTT
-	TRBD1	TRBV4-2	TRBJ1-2	CASSRGQGADYGYTF	TGTGCCAGCAGCCGAGGACAGGGGGCCGACTATGGCTACACCTTC
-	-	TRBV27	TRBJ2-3	CASSLLQGGYGTDTQYF	TGTGCCAGCAGTTTACTCCAGGGAGGCTACGGCACAGATACGCAGTATTTT
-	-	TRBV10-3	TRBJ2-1	CAISGGPSYNEQFF	TGTGCCATCAGTGGGGGTCCTTCCTACAATGAGCAGTTCTTC
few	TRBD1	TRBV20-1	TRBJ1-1	CSARDKSTGFTEAFF	TGCAGTGCTAGAGATAAGTCGACAGGGTTCACTGAAGCTTTCTTT
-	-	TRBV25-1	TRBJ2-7	CASSDPGTDSSYEQYF	TGTGCCAGCAGTGATCCGGGGACCGATAGCTCCTACGAGCAGTACTTC
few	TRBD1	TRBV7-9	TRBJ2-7	CASSLGTGIEQYF	TGTGCCAGCAGCTTGGGGACAGGGATCGAGCAGTACTTC
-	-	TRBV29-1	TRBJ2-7	CSVLLAYEQYF	TGCAGCGTCCTGCTAGCCTACGAGCAGTACTTC
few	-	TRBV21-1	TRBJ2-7	CASSKAGQGVYEQYF	TGTGCCAGCAGCAAAGCGGGACAGGGGGTATACGAGCAGTACTTC
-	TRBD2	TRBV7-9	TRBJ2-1	CASSLGTSGVQFF	TGTGCCAGCAGCTTGGGGACTAGCGGGGTTCAGTTCTTC
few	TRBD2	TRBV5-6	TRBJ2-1	CASSPGLAGVDYKEQFF	TGTGCCAGCAGCCCCGGACTAGCGGGAGTGGATTACAAAGAGCAGTTCTTC
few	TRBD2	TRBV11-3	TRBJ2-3	CASSLGASGSASTDTQYF	TGTGCCAGCAGCTTAGGAGCTAGCGGGAGCGCGAGCACAGATACGCAGTATTTT
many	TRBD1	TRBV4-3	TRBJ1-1	CASSLGQGLSTEAFF	TGCGCCAGCAGCCTCGGACAGGGGCTGTCCACTGAAGCTTTCTTT
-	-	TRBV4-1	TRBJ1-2	CASSQGSAGYGYTF	TGCGCCAGCAGCCAAGGTTCGGCAGGTTATGGCTACACCTTC
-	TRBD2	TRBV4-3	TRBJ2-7	CASSQDTREIREQYF	TGCGCCAGCAGCCAAGATACGCGGGAGATTCGCGAGCAGTACTTC
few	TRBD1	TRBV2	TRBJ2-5	CASRVDRGLETQYF	TGTGCCAGCAGAGTTGACAGGGGTTTGGAGACCCAGTACTTC
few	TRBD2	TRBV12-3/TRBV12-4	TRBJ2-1	CASSQRGLSSYNEQFF	TGTGCCAGCAGCCAAAGGGGACTAAGCTCCTACAATGAGCAGTTCTTC
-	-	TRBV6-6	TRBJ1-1	CASSLDSRLMNTEAFF	TGTGCCAGCAGTCTGGACAGTCGGCTCATGAACACTGAAGCTTTCTTT
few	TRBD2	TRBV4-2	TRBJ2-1	CASSHRGGPYNEQFF	TGTGCCAGCAGCCACCGGGGGGGCCCCTACAATGAGCAGTTCTTC
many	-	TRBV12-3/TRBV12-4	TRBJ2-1	CASSLGVSYNEQFF	TGTGCCAGCAGTCTGGGGGTGTCCTACAATGAGCAGTTCTTC
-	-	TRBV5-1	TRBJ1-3	CASSLGAPGPGNTIYF	TGCGCCAGCAGCTTGGGGGCCCCAGGGCCCGGAAACACCATATATTTT
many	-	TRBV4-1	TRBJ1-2	CASSQQGGYGYTF	TGCGCCAGCAGCCAACAAGGGGGCTATGGCTACACCTTC
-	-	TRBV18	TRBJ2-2	CASFSGRNTGELFF	TGTGCCAGCTTCTCAGGGCGAAACACCGGGGAGCTGTTTTTT
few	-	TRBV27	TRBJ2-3	CASSFPTGAQYF	TGTGCCAGCAGTTTCCCAACTGGGGCGCAGTATTTT
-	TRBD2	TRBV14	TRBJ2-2	CASSRILAGTNTGELFF	TGTGCCAGCAGCCGAATACTAGCGGGAACGAACACCGGGGAGCTGTTTTTT
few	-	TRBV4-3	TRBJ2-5	CASSRQPDQTQYF	TGCGCCAGCAGCCGTCAGCCCGATCAGACCCAGTACTTC
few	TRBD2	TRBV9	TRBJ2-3	CASSVQRGSTDTQYF	TGTGCCAGCAGCGTTCAGCGGGGGAGCACAGATACGCAGTATTTT